This T cell receptor beta chain was recorded in a study of blood T cell dynamics during melanoma immunotherapy. About the research overall: Standard first-line treatment here was pembrolizumab or nivolumab plus ipilimumab in metastatic melanoma.

The sample's time point: week 3, after first cycle of checkpoint inhibitor. The CDR3 extends over 15 amino acids. Germline CDR1 reads SGHTA; CDR2 reads FQGNSA. Trimming left V 1 base short and J 1 base short, with 9 bases between. The protocol was immunoSEQ multiplex PCR, while the TCRdb copy is restricted to in-frame clones and leaves out a portion. The sample includes about 10,000 clones, around 82% of them seen just once. Material: blood, obtained from a patient treated with checkpoint blockade. The gene calls are TRBV7-2 and TRBJ2-3; no definite D call. The sequence was obtained from a human donor with melanoma. The CDR3 DNA reads TGTGCCAGCAGCTTAGAGGTTTTTCGCACAGATACGCAGTATTTT. It is translated as CASSLEVFRTDTQYF.